The present TCR beta chain was sequenced within a study of T cell repertoires in cytomegalovirus infection. Study in general: CMV epitopes used comprised recently identified HLA-C-restricted ones and well-studied HLA-B-restricted ones. Indicated by public TCR beta signatures were CMV infection and matching HLA type. Study outcomes and limitations: Clonotypes of TCR beta that were HLA-C-restricted and CMV-specific dominated the ex vivo response. Carriage of CMV together with the relevant HLA was identifiable through cumulative public TCR beta family frequency.

Trimming cost V 7 bases and J 0 bases, with 16 bases left between them. Germline V lookup: CDR1 MDHEN, CDR2 SYDVKM. This CDR3 is 16 amino acids long. Turning to this clonotype: The antigen is unknown.

TCRdb independently ran MiXCR on the reads; one entry per CDR3 protein. The sample consists of under 450,000 distinct CDR3 sequences, about 35% of them appearing once. The V call is TRBV28, the J call TRBJ1-5; D remains unclear. The sequenced sample was cultured PBMCs, obtained from culture after CMV antigen stimulation. The sequence derives from a human donor in good health (CMV status not recorded). Some clones in this sample may be carry-over from other donors' samples. Here the CDR3 DNA reads TGTGCCAGCACCTCGTGGGCGAAAAATAGCAATCAGCCCCAGCATTTT. Encoded protein: CASTSWAKNSNQPQHF.